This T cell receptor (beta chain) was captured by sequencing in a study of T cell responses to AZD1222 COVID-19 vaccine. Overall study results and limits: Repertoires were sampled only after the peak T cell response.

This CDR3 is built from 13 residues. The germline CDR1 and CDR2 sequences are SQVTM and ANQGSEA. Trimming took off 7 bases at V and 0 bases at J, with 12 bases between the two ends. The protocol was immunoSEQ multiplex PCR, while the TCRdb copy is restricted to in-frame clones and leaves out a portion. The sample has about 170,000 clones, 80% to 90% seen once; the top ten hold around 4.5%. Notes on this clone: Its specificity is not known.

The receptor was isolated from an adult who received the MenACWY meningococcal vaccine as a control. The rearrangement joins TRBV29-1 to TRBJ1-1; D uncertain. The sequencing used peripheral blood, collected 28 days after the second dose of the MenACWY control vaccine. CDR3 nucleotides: TGCAGCGCTCGGAAGGAGCTGAACACTGAAGCTTTCTTT. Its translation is CSARKELNTEAFF.